These 5 T cell receptor beta chains share one sample of origin, sequenced in a study of OX40 agonist ivuxolimab in advanced cancers. TCRdb keeps only in-frame clones here, not all; method: immunoSEQ multiplex PCR. Here the sample spans 96,000 or so clones, more than 80% being singletons. Source: CD4+ or CD8+ T cells sorted from blood, taken in a trial of the OX40 agonist ivuxolimab. Receptors originate from an adult with an advanced solid tumor such as melanoma, head and neck, liver or kidney cancer.

The V call is TRBV6-5, the J call TRBJ2-7, with TRBD1 matching 7 bases. The germline CDR1 and CDR2 sequences are MNHEY and SVGAGI. J gave up 4 bases and V 3 bases, and 9 bases lay outside the gene matches. This CDR3 is built from 15 residues. Here the CDR3 DNA reads TGTGCCAGCAGTTATCTAGGGCAGGGGGAGTACGAGCAGTACTTC. Translation: CASSYLGQGEYEQYF.

This clone was seen more than once but under ten times. This chain links TRBV28 with TRBJ1-3; possible D gene TRBD1, 6 bases. From germline, CDR1 is MDHEN and CDR2 SYDVKM. The CDR3 has 15 residues. Trimming took off 5 bases at V and 11 bases at J, with 22 bases between the two ends. The CDR3 region is CASSPPGVQNSAIYF. CDR3 in DNA: TGTGCCAGCAGTCCCCCAGGGGTCCAAAATTCGGCCATATATTTT.

Only a few counts were recorded for this clone. The chain employs TRBV6-4 and TRBJ1-6; no reliable D call. CDR1 is MRHNA and CDR2 is SNTAGT in the germline V gene. V lost 6 bases to trimming and J lost 8 bases, with 11 bases between them. This CDR3 has 13 amino acids. The CDR3 sequence: CASSLQDYSPLHF. The CDR3 nucleotides read TGTGCCAGCAGCCTGCAGGATTATTCACCCCTCCACTTT.

V usage is TRBV20-1 and J usage is TRBJ2-7; D unresolved. Trimming shortened V by 4 bases and J by 7 bases, and 8 bases separated the two germline ends. This CDR3 is built from 10 residues. From germline, CDR1 is DFQATT and CDR2 SNEGSKA (reference sequence). CDR3 DNA: TGCAGTGCTAACGGTGCGGAGCAGTACTTC. It is translated as CSANGAEQYF.

The V call is TRBV7-6, the J call TRBJ1-4; the match to TRBD1 covers 8 bases. The CDR3 sequence is 15 residues long. In germline, CDR1 is SGHVS, CDR2 FNYEAQ. V shed 4 bases and J 4 bases; nucleotides not matched to a gene: 5. The CDR3 bases are TGTGCCAGCAGCTCCCGGACAGGGAGTAATGAAAAACTGTTTTTT. Translation gives CASSSRTGSNEKLFF.